This T cell receptor (beta chain) is from a study of CD8+ T cells in alopecia areata. Overall study context: Dosing spanned 6 to 18 months on tofacitinib, then 6 months off drug. Overall study findings and caveats: Expanded CD8+ clones among the top 100, and scalp clonality, were significantly decreased by tofacitinib.

CDR1 is MNHNS, CDR2 SASEGT, per germline. The junction had 11 bases not matched to a gene; V was cut back by 6 bases and J by 6 bases. The CDR3 sequence is 14 residues long. As regards this clone: What it binds is not known.

Extracted from the samples, RNA was reverse transcribed into cDNA to serve as the sequencing template. Using immunoSEQ multiplex PCR, the repertoire was profiled, and TCRdb retains in-frame clones only, with some absent. The table has about 160,000 clones, about two thirds seen once. The treatment was: oral pan-JAK inhibitor, 5-10 mg twice daily. This receptor was identified in a human donor with alopecia areata. Specimen: CD4+ T cells sorted from blood, collected at week 4, from a patient treated with tofacitinib. The chain is built from TRBV6-1 and TRBJ2-7; 7 nucleotides match TRBD1. CDR3 nucleotides: TGTGCCAGCAGCACAGGGGAAAACCTCCTCGAGCAGTACTTC. Protein sequence: CASSTGENLLEQYF.